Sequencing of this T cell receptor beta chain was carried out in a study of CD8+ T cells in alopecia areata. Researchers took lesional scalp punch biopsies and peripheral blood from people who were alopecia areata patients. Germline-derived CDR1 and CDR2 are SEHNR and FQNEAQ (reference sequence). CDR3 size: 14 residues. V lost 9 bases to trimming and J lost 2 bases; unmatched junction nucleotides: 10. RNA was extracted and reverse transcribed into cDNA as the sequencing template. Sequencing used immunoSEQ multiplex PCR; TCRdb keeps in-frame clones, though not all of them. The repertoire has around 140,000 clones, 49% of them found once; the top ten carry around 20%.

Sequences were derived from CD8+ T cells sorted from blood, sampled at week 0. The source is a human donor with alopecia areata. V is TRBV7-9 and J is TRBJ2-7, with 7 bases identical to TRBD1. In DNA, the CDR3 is TGTGCCAGTATCACCCGGGACAGACCCTACGAGCAGTACTTC. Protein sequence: CASITRDRPYEQYF.